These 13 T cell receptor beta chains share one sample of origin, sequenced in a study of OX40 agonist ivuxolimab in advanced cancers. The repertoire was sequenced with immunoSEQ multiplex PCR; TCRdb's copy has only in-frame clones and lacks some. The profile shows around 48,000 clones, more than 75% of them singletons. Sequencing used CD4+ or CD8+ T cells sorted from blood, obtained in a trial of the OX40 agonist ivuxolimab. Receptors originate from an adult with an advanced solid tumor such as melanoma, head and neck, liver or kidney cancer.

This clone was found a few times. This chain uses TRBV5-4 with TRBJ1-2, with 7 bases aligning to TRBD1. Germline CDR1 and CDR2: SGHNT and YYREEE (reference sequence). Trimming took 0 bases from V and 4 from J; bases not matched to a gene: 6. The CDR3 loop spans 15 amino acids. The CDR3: CASSLAQGESYGYTF. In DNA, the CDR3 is TGTGCCAGCAGCTTGGCCCAGGGGGAGAGCTATGGCTACACCTTC.

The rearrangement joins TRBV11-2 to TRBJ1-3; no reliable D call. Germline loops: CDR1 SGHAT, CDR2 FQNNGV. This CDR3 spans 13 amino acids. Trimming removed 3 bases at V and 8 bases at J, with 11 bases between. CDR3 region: CASSFEPEDTIYF. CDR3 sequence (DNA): TGTGCCAGCAGCTTTGAACCGGAGGACACCATATATTTT.

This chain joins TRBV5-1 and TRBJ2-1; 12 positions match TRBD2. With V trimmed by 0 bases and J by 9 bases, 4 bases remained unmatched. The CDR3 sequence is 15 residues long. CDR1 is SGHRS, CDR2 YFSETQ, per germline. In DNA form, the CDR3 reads TGCGCCAGCAGCTTGGACCCGGGACTAGCGGGTGAGCAGTTCTTC. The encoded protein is CASSLDPGLAGEQFF.

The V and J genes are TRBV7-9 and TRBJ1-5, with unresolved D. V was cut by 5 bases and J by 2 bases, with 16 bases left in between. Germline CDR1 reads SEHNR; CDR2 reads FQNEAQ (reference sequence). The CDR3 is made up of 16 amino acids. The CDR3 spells CASSRIEGRRNQPQHF. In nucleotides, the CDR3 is TGTGCCAGCAGCCGAATCGAAGGACGGCGCAATCAGCCCCAGCATTTT.

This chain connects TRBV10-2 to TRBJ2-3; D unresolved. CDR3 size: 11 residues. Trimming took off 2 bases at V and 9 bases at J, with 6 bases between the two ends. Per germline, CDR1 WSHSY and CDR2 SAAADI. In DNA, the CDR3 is TGCGCCAGCAGTGAGGGAGCCACGCAGTATTTT. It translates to CASSEGATQYF.

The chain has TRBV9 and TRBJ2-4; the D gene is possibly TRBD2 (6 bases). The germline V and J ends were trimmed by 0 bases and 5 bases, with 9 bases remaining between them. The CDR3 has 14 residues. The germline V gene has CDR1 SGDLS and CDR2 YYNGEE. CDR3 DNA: TGTGCCAGCAGCGTAGGCAGGGAGGAAAACATTCAGTACTTC. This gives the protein CASSVGREENIQYF.

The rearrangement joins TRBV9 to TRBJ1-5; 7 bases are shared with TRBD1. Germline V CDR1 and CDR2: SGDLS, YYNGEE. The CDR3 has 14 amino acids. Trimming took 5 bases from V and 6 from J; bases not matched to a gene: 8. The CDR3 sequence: CASSRQGAGQPQHF. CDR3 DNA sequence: TGTGCCAGCAGTAGACAGGGAGCGGGTCAGCCCCAGCATTTT.

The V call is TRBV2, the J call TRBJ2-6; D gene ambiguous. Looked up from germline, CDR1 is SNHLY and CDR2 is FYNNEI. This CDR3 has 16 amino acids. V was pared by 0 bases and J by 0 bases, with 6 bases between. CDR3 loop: CASSEASTSGANVLTF. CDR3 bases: TGTGCCAGCAGTGAAGCTTCGACCTCTGGGGCCAACGTCCTGACTTTC.

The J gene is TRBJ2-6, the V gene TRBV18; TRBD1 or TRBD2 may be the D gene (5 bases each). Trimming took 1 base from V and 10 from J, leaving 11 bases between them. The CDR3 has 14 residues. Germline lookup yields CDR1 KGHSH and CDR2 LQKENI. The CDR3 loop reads CASSPQGPSNVLTF. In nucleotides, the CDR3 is TGTGCCAGCTCACCACAGGGACCCTCAAACGTCCTGACTTTC. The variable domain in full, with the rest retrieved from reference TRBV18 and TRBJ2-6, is NAGVMQNPRHLVRRRGQEARLRCSPMKGHSHVYWYRQLPEEGLKFMVYLQKENIIDESGMPKERFSAEFPKEGPSILRIQQVVRGDSAAYFCASSPQGPSNVLTFGAGSRLTVL.

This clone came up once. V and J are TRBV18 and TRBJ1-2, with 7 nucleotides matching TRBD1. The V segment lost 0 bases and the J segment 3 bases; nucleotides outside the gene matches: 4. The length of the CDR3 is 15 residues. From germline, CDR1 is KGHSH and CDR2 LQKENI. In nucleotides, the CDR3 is TGTGCCAGCTCACCACCGACAGGGAGGGACTATGGCTACACCTTC. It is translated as CASSPPTGRDYGYTF.

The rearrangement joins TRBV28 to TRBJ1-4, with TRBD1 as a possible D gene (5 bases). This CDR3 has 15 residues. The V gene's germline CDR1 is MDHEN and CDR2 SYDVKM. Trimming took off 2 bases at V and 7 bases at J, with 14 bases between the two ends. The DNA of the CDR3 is TGTGCCAGCAGTTTAGGGGGTACCCTAGGTGAAAAACTGTTTTTT. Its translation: CASSLGGTLGEKLFF.

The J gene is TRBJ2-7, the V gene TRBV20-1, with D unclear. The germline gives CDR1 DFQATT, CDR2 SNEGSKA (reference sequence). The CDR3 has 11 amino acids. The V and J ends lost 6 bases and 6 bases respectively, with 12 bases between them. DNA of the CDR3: TGCAGTGCCCGCGCACGGGCCGAGCAGTACTTC. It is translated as CSARARAEQYF.

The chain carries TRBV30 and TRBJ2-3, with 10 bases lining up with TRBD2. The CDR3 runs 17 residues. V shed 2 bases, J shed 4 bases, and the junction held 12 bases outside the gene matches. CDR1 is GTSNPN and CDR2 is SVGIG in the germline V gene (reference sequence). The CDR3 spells CAWSRSTSGFYADTQYF. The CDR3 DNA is TGTGCCTGGAGTCGCTCGACTAGCGGGTTTTACGCAGATACGCAGTATTTT.